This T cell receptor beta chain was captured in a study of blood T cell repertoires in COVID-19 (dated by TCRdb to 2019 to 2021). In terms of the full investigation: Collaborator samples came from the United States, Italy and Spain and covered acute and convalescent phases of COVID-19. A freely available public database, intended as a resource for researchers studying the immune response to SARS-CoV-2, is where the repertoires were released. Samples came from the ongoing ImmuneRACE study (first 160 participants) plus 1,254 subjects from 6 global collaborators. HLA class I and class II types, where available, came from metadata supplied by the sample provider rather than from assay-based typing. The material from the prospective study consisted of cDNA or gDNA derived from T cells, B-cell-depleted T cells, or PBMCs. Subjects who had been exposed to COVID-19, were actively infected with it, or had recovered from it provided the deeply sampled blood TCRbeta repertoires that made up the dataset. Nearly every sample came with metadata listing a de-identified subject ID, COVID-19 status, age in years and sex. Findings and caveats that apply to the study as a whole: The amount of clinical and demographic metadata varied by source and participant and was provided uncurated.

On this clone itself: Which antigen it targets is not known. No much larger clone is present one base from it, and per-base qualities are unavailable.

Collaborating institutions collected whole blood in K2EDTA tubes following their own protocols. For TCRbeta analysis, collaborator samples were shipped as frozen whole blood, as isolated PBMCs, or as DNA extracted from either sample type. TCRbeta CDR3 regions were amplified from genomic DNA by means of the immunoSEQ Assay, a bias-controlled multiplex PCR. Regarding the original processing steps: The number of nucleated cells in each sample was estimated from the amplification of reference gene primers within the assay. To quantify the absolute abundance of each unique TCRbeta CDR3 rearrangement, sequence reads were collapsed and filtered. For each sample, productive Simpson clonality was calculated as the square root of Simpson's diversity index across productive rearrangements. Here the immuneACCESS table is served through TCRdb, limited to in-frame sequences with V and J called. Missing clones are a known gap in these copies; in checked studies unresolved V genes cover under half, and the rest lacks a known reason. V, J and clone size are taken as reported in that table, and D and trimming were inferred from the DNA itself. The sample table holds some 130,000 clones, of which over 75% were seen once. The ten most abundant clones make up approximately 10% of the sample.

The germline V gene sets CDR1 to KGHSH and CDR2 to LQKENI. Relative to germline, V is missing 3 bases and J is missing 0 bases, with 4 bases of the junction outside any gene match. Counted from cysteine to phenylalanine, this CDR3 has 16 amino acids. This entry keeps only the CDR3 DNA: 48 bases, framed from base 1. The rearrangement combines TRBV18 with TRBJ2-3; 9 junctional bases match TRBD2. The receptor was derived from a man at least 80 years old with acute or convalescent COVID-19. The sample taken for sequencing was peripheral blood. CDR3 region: CASSPAGGRSTDTQYF. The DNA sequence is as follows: TGTGCCAGCTCACCCGCGGGAGGGAGGAGCACAGATACGCAGTATTTT.